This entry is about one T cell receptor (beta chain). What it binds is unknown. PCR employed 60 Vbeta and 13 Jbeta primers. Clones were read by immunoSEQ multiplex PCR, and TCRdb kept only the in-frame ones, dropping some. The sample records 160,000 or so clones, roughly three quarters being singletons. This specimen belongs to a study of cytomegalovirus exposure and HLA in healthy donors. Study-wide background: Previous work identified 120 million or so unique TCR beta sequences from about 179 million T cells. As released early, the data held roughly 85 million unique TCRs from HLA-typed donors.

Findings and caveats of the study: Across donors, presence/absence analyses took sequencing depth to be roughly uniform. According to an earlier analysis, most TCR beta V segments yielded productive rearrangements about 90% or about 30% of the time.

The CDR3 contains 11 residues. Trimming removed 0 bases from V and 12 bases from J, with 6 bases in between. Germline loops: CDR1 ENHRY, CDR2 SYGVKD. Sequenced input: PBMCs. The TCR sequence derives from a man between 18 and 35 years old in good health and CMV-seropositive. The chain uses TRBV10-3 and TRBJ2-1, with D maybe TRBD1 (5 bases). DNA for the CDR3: TGTGCCATCAGTGAGTCCCAGGGGCAGTTCTTC. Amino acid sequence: CAISESQGQFF.